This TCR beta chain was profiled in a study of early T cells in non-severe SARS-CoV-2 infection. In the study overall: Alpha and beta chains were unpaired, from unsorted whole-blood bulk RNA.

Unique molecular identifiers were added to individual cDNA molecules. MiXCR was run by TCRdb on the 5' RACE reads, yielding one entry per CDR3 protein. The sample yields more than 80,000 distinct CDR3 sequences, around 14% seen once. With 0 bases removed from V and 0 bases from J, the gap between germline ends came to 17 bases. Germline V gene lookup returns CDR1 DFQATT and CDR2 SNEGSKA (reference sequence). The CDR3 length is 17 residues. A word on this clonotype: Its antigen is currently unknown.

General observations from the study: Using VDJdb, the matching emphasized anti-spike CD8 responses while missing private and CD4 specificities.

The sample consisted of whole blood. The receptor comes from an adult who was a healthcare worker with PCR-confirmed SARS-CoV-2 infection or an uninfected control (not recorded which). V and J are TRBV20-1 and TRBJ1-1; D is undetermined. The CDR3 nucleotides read TGCAGTGCTAGAGATCGGGGAACCATCCACTTGAACACTGAAGCTTTCTTT. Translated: CSARDRGTIHLNTEAFF.